These T cell receptor beta chains were read from a single sample in a study of cytomegalovirus exposure and HLA in healthy donors. Profiling relied on immunoSEQ multiplex PCR, and the TCRdb table lists in-frame clones only, not all of them. The repertoire has about 170,000 clones, approximately 80% of them found once; the top ten carry over 0.65%. The source material was PBMCs. The source is a woman between 18 and 29 years old in good health and CMV-seronegative. Both conserved end residues are trimmed from each CDR3. A D gene is named only where the DNA matches it firmly. Expanded clones are given a class, and other clones once, few, many or no size at all.

abundance | j_gene | d_gene | v_gene | CDR3aa
once | TRBJ1-4 | . | TRBV7-9 | ASSLSTPGVANEKLF
. | TRBJ2-7 | . | TRBV4-2 | ASSQDPWGGQPYEQY
once | TRBJ2-3 | . | TRBV7-9 | SSSLARQSDTQY
once | TRBJ2-5 | . | TRBV28 | ASQGGLLGTQY
. | TRBJ2-7 | TRBD2 | TRBV6-6 | ASGGSGSAYEQY
. | TRBJ1-1 | . | TRBV7-3 | ASSLSHNTEAF
. | TRBJ2-3 | . | TRBV7-2 | ASKRSGSTDTQY
. | TRBJ2-7 | . | TRBV4-1 | ASSQESGATYEQY
. | TRBJ2-3 | . | TRBV5-8 | ASSLARAGDTQY
. | TRBJ2-2 | TRBD1 | TRBV2 | ATMDREAGELF
. | TRBJ1-4 | . | TRBV11-2 | ASSLDLIGVKLF
few | TRBJ2-5 | TRBD1 | TRBV5-1 | ASSRTGDETQY
. | TRBJ2-7 | TRBD2 | TRBV7-8 | ASSLRSGLAVLYEQY
. | TRBJ2-4 | TRBD1 | TRBV2 | ASSPPGQGGNIQY
. | TRBJ2-2 | . | TRBV4-3 | ASSQEGRGFPTGELF
once | TRBJ2-7 | TRBD2 | TRBV7-8 | ASSTADGLLSGMSYEQY
. | TRBJ1-1 | . | TRBV30 | AWSVGGLTF
. | TRBJ2-5 | . | TRBV12-5 | ASGSRGGQETQY
. | TRBJ1-2 | TRBD1 | TRBV5-6 | ASSLSVGQGTYGYT
. | TRBJ1-2 | TRBD1 | TRBV13 | ASSSRGTGGGYT
. | TRBJ2-1 | . | TRBV4-2 | ASSQERRLSSYNEQF
. | TRBJ1-2 | . | TRBV7-2 | ASTPGIQGAYGYT
few | TRBJ1-1 | TRBD1 | TRBV5-4 | ASSLWTGNTEAF
. | TRBJ1-3 | . | TRBV4-1 | ASSHIQGAGNTIY
. | TRBJ2-7 | TRBD2 | TRBV29-1 | SVEPSGQREQY
. | TRBJ2-3 | TRBD1 | TRBV10-3 | AITPGQGKTDTQY
. | TRBJ1-1 | . | TRBV6-1 | ASSEWQGLSNTEAF
. | TRBJ1-2 | . | TRBV4-1 | ASSQDSNYGYT
. | TRBJ2-1 | . | TRBV10-3 | AISESSNEQF
. | TRBJ2-3 | TRBD1 | TRBV6-4 | ASSATGAEDTQY
. | TRBJ2-4 | . | TRBV7-2 | ASSATWGLQNIQY
. | TRBJ2-2 | . | TRBV5-1 | ASSLEGLAAGPGELF
. | TRBJ1-5 | . | TRBV28 | ASHNLLQPQH
. | TRBJ2-3 | . | TRBV27 | ASRPITGSGTQY
. | TRBJ2-7 | . | TRBV6-6 | ASSSAEGLREQY
. | TRBJ2-3 | . | TRBV7-6 | ASSPVTDTQY
. | TRBJ2-7 | . | TRBV7-9 | ASTGTRGYEQY
. | TRBJ2-1 | . | TRBV29-1 | SVEALDRDSCNEQF
. | TRBJ2-2 | . | TRBV29-1 | SVWTATGELF